These 8 T cell receptor beta chains were all obtained from the same sample, sequenced in a study of shared clonotypes between healthy human individuals. Naive CD8 cells lacked CD45RO and underwent positive selection for CCR7, leaving out terminally differentiated effector memory CD45RA+ cells. The assay was immunoSEQ multiplex PCR, and TCRdb's table has in-frame clones only and misses some. Of about 2.1 million clones in the sample, around 93% are singletons; the top ten hold approximately 1.6%. Specimen: naive CD8+ T cells from PBMCs. The receptors were gathered from a man aged 18 to 30 in good health. Some clones in this sample may be carry-over from other donors' samples.

The genes are TRBV19 and TRBJ1-2; D unclear. Trimming cost V 7 bases and J 0 bases, with 15 bases left between them. Germline assignment: CDR1 LNHDA and CDR2 SQIVND (reference sequence). The CDR3 extends over 15 amino acids. CDR3 coding DNA: TGTGCCAGTACCCCCGACGGATCCCCTAACTATGGCTACACCTTC. Translating gives CASTPDGSPNYGYTF.

The J gene is TRBJ2-3, the V gene TRBV7-8; possible D gene TRBD1, 6 bases. CDR1 and CDR2 from the germline V gene are SGHVS and FQNEAQ. This CDR3 spans 16 amino acids. V gave up 5 bases and J gave up 3 bases, with 18 bases separating them. Written as DNA, the CDR3 is TGTGCCAGCAGCATGATACAGGGCACGACGACAGATACGCAGTATTTT. Residues: CASSMIQGTTTDTQYF.

This clone was counted a few times. At one of its ends the junction is not consistent with the germline gene, which may arise from a read error. This chain uses TRBV7-9 with TRBJ2-7, with 9 bases aligning to TRBD1. The V gene's germline CDR1 is SEHNR and CDR2 FQNEAQ (reference sequence). The CDR3 covers 14 residues. In nucleotides, the CDR3 is TGTGCCAGCGCCCCGGGGACAGGGTATAAGACAGGGATCTTC. Translating it yields CASAPGTGYKTGIF.

J is TRBJ2-1 and V is TRBV7-8, with 8 bases lining up with TRBD1. Germline trimming cut 4 bases from V and 5 bases from J; bases unmatched to any gene: 16. CDR1 is SGHVS, CDR2 FQNEAQ, per germline. The CDR3 is 18 residues long. This CDR3 is CASSSLLLDRGSNNEQFF. The CDR3 DNA is TGTGCCAGCAGCTCCCTCCTACTCGACAGGGGCAGTAACAATGAGCAGTTCTTC.

Here the CDR3 reads CASSLDREASQYF. CDR3 in DNA: TGTGCCAGCAGCCTGGACAGGGAGGCGTCCCAGTACTTC. V gene TRBV7-9 combines with J gene TRBJ2-5; TRBD1 matches 8 bases. CDR1 and CDR2 (germline): SEHNR, FQNEAQ (reference sequence). V shed 5 bases and J 9 bases; nucleotides not matched to a gene: 8. The CDR3 extends over 13 amino acids.

This chain joins TRBV29-1 and TRBJ1-2, with TRBD1 identical over 8 bases. The V segment lost 6 bases and the J segment 3 bases; nucleotides outside the gene matches: 6. The CDR3 loop spans 13 amino acids. Germline V gives CDR1 SQVTM, CDR2 ANQGSEA. The CDR3 nucleotides read TGCAGCGTCCAGGACAGGGCGGACTATGGCTACACCTTC. Protein product: CSVQDRADYGYTF.

The chain employs TRBV4-1 and TRBJ1-5; a possible D gene is TRBD1 (6 bases). V was pared by 2 bases and J by 5 bases, with 16 bases between. The CDR3 consists of 16 residues. Germline CDR1 reads MGHRA; CDR2 reads YSYEKL. The CDR3 DNA reads TGCGCCAGCAGCCAAAGTCCAGGGGTAAAGGATCAGCCCCAGCATTTT. This sequence encodes CASSQSPGVKDQPQHF.

This chain joins TRBV6-6 and TRBJ2-1; D may be TRBD1 or TRBD2 (5 bases each). The CDR3 has 15 amino acids. The ends were cut back, 8 bases at V and 9 bases at J, with 23 bases in the middle. Germline V lookup: CDR1 MNHNY, CDR2 SVGAGI (reference sequence). CDR3 in DNA: TGTGCCAGCGGCGCTAGGCCCCTACTAGGGGCTGAGCAGTTCTTC. Protein product: CASGARPLLGAEQFF.